The 3 T cell receptor beta chains below come from one sample, sequenced in a study of blood T cell repertoires in COVID-19. Measured with immunoSEQ multiplex PCR; TCRdb has only the in-frame clones, and not every one. The sample includes about 150,000 clones, 79% of them seen just once. The sample consisted of peripheral blood. The receptors were sampled from a man aged 50 to 60 with active or convalescent COVID-19.

This clone has just a few counts. The chain employs TRBV19 and TRBJ2-1; 12 positions agree with TRBD2. The CDR3 is made up of 20 amino acids. In germline, CDR1 is LNHDA, CDR2 SQIVND (reference sequence). Germline trimming cut 3 bases from V and 4 bases from J; bases unmatched to any gene: 16. The DNA of the CDR3 is TGTGCCAGTAGTATGCCCTCCAGGCCTAGCGGGAGGGGGGTATACAATGAGCAGTTCTTC. It codes for CASSMPSRPSGRGVYNEQFF.

The CDR3 sequence: CASSPSWGHRYNEQFF. CDR3 DNA: TGTGCCAGCAGTCCCTCCTGGGGACACCGCTACAATGAGCAGTTCTTC. This sequence joins TRBV27 and TRBJ2-1; D perhaps matches TRBD1 (6 bases). The CDR3 loop spans 16 amino acids. V lost 5 bases, J lost 3 bases, and 17 bases lay in between. Per germline, CDR1 MNHEY and CDR2 SMNVEV (reference sequence).

This rearrangement joins TRBV12-3 or TRBV12-4 to TRBJ1-2, with D hard to call. CDR3 length: 12 amino acids. The ends were cut back, 3 bases at V and 8 bases at J, with 10 bases in the middle. The CDR3 DNA reads TGTGCCAGCAGTTTGGCATTTACCGGCTACACCTTC. The encoded protein is CASSLAFTGYTF.